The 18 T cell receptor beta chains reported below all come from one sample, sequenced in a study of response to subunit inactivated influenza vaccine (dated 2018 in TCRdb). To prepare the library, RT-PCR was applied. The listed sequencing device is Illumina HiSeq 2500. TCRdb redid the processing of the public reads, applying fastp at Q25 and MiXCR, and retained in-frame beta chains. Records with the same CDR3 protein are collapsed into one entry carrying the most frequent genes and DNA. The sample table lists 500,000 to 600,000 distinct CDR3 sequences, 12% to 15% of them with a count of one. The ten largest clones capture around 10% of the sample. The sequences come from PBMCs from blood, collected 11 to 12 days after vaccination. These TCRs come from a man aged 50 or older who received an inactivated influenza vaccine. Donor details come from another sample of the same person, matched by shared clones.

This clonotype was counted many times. Here the CDR3 DNA reads TGCGCCAGCAGCTTGTACCAGGGTGGGACCGGGGAGCTGTTTTTT. Translated, it gives CASSLYQGGTGELFF. The chain uses TRBV5-1 and TRBJ2-2; possibly TRBD1 for D (5 bases). The germline gives CDR1 SGHRS, CDR2 YFSETQ. Deletions cut 1 base from V and 5 bases from J, with 12 bases between. This CDR3 has 15 residues. The full variable domain, with the rest looked up from reference TRBV5-1 and TRBJ2-2, is KAGVTQTPRYLIKTRGQQVTLSCSPISGHRSVSWYQQTPGQGLQFLFEYFSETQRNKGNFPGRFSGRQFSNSRSEMNVSTLELGDSALYLCASSLYQGGTGELFFGEGSRLTVL.

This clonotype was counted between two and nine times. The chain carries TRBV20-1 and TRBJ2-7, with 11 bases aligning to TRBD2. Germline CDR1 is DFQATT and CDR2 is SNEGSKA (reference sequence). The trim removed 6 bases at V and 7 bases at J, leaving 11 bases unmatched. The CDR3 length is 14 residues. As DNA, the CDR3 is TGCAGTGCCCAAGGGCTAGCGGGGGGCGGGGAGCAGTACTTC. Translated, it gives CSAQGLAGGGEQYF.

CDR3 coding DNA: TGTGCCAGCAGTCCCAGCGGAGGGCTTCATACGCAGTATTTT. Translated: CASSPSGGLHTQYF. The chain links TRBV6-2 or TRBV6-3 to TRBJ2-3; D perhaps matches TRBD2 (6 bases). The V gene's germline CDR1 is MNHEY and CDR2 SVGEGT. Deletions cut 5 bases from V and 7 bases from J, with 16 bases between. This CDR3 has 14 amino acids.

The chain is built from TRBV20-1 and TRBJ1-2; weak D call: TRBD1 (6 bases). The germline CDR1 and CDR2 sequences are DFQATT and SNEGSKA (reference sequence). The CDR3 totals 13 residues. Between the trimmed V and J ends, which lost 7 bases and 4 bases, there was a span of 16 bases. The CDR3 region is CSVWDTYSYGYTF. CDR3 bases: TGCAGTGTTTGGGACACCTACTCCTATGGCTACACCTTC.

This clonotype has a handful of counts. The CDR3 bases are TGCAGCGTCGAGGGACAGGGGGAGACCCAGTACTTC. Translation gives CSVEGQGETQYF. V is TRBV29-1 and J is TRBJ2-5; TRBD1 matches at 10 bases. The length of the CDR3 is 12 residues. Per the germline V gene, CDR1 is SQVTM and CDR2 is ANQGSEA. After removal of 6 bases from V and 5 bases from J, the junction contained 3 bases not matched to a gene.

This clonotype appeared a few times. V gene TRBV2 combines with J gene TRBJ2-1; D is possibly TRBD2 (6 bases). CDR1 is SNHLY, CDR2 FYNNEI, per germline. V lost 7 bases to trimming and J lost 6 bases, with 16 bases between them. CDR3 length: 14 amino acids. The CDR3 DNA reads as TGTGCCAGCAAGGAGGGTAACTGGCCCAATGAGCAGTTCTTC. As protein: CASKEGNWPNEQFF.

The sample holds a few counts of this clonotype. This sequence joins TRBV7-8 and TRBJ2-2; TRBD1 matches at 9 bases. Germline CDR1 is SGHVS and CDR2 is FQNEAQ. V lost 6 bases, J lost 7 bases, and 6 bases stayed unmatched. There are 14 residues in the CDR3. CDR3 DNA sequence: TGTGCCAGCAGACAAACAGGGGGCATCGGGGAGCTGTTTTTT. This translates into CASRQTGGIGELFF.

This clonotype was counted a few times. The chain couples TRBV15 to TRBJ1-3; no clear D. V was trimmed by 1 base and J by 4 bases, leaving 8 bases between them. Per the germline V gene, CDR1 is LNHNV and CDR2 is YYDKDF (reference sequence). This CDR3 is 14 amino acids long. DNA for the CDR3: TGTGCCACCAGCAGAGGGATTTCGGGAAACACCATATATTTT. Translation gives CATSRGISGNTIYF.

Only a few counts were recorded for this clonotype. This chain's CDR3 is CASSQDYEGTMGTQYF. DNA for the CDR3: TGCGCCAGCAGCCAAGATTACGAGGGTACCATGGGTACGCAGTATTTT. The chain links TRBV4-3 to TRBJ2-3, with D possibly matching TRBD2 (5 bases). Germline CDR1 is LGHNA and CDR2 is YSLEER. The CDR3 consists of 16 residues. V gave up 0 bases and J gave up 8 bases, with 18 bases separating them.

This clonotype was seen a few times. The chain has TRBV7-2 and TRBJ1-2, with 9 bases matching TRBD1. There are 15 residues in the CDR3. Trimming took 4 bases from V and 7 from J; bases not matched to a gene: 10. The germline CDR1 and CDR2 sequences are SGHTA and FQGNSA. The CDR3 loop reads CASSSLTGGSGGYTF. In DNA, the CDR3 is TGTGCCAGCAGCTCCCTGACAGGGGGATCCGGTGGCTACACCTTC.

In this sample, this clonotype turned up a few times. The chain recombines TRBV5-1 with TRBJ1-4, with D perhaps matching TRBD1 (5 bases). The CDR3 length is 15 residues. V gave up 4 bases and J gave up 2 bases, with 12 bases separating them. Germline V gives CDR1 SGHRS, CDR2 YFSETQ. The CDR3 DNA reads TGCGCCAGCAGCGTCCAGGGCTCGACTAATGAAAAACTGTTTTTT. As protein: CASSVQGSTNEKLFF.

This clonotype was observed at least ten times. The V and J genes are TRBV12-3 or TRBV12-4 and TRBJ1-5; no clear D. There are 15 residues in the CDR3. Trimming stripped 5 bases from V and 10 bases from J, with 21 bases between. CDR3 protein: CASSPGDTLAGPQHF. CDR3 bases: TGTGCCAGCAGTCCCGGAGACACTTTAGCGGGACCCCAGCATTTT.

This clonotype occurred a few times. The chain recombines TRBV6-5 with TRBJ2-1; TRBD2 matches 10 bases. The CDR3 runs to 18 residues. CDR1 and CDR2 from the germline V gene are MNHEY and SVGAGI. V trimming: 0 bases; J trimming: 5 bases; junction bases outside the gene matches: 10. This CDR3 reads CASSYSMVAGGPHNEQFF. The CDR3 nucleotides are TGTGCCAGCAGTTACTCGATGGTAGCGGGAGGACCCCACAATGAGCAGTTCTTC.

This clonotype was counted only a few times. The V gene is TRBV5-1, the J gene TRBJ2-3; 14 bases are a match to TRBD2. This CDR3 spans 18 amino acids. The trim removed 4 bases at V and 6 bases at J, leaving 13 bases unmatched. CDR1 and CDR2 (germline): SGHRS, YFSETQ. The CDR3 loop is CASSAGWPGLAGEDTQYF. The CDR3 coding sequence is TGCGCCAGCAGCGCGGGATGGCCGGGACTAGCGGGAGAGGATACGCAGTATTTT.

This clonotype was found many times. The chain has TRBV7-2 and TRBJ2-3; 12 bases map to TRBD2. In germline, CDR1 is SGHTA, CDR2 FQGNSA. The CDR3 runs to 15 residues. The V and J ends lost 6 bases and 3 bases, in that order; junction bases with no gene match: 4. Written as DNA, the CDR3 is TGTGCCAGCAGACAAGGACTAGCGGGGACAGATACGCAGTATTTT. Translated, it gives CASRQGLAGTDTQYF. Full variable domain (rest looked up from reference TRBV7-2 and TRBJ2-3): GAGVSQSPSNKVTEKGKDVELRCDPISGHTALYWYRQSLGQGLEFLIYFQGNSAPDKSGLPSDRFSAERTGGSVSTLTIQRTQQEDSAVYLCASRQGLAGTDTQYFGPGTRLTVL.

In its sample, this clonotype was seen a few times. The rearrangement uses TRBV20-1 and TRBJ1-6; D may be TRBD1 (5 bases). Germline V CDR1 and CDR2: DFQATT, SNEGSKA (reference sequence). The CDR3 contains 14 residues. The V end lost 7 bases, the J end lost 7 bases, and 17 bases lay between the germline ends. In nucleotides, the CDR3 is TGCAGTGGAACTACCGGGACGGCGAATTCACCCCTCCACTTT. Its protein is CSGTTGTANSPLHF.

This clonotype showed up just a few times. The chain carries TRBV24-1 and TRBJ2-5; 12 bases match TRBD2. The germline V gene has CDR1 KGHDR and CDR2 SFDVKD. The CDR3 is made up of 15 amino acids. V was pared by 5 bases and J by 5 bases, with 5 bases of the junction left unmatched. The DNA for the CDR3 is TGTGCCACCAGTGCTCCTAGCGGGAGGGGTGAGACCCAGTACTTC. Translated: CATSAPSGRGETQYF.

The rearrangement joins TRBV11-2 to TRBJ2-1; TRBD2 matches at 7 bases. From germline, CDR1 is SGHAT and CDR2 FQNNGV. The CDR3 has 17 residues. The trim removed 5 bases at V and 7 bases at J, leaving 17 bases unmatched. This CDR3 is CASSPFQRGSPRNEQFF. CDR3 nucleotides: TGTGCCAGCAGCCCGTTCCAGCGGGGCTCACCGAGGAATGAGCAGTTCTTC.